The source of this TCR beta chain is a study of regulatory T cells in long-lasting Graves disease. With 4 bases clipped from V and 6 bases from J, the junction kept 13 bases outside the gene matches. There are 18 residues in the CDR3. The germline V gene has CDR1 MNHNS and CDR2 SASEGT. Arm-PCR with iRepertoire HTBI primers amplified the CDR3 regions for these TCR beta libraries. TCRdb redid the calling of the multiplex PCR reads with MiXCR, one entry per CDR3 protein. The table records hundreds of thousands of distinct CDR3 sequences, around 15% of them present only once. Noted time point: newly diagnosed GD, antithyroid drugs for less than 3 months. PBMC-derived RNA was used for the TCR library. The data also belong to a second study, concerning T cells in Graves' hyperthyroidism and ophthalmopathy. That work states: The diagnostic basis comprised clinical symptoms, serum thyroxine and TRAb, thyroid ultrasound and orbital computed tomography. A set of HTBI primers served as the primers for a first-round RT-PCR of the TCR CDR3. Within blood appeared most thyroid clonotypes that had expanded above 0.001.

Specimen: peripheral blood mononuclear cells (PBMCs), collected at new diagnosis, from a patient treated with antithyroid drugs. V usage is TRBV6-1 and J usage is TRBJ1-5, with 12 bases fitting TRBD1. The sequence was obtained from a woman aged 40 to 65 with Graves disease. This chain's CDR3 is CASSAAAPGQGASQPQHF. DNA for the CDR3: TGTGCCAGCAGTGCGGCGGCCCCGGGACAGGGGGCGAGTCAGCCCCAGCATTTT.